The table lists the clone carrying this T cell receptor (beta chain) with many counts. The data derive from a study of T cells in Graves' hyperthyroidism and ophthalmopathy. Study-level information: At the time of initial diagnosis and before any treatment, peripheral blood was collected.

Germline V gene data show CDR1 as MNHEY and CDR2 as SVGAGI. V trimming: 6 bases; J trimming: 5 bases; junction bases outside the gene matches: 9. The CDR3 totals 15 residues. Not enrolled were patients with uncontrolled infection, other autoimmune disease, pregnancy or lactation. TCR beta CDR3 sequences were amplified from RNA transcripts. The HTBI set primed first-round TCR CDR3 RT-PCR. MiXCR was run by TCRdb on the multiplex PCR reads, yielding one entry per CDR3 protein. The sample comprises roughly 500,000 distinct CDR3 sequences, roughly a quarter of which are singletons, and about 11% rests with the top ten.

This TCR derives from a woman in her twenties or thirties with Graves' ophthalmopathy. The rearrangement links TRBV6-5 to TRBJ2-2; TRBD1 aligns across 7 bases. Sequenced input: blood. The CDR3: CASSPLDRVTGELFF. The CDR3, as DNA: TGTGCCAGCAGCCCCCTAGACAGGGTAACCGGGGAGCTGTTTTTT.